This entry describes one T cell receptor (beta chain). Enrollment of patients from Seattle took place during active infection, with longitudinal follow-up. In the original processing: Estimated nucleated cell counts came from reference gene primer amplification. Sequencing was performed with immunoSEQ multiplex PCR; in TCRdb, only in-frame clones are kept and a portion is missing. For V, J and clone size, that table is used; D and trimming come from the DNA. Of 120,000 to 150,000 clones listed, 88% were seen once; the top ten hold roughly 2.5%. The sample is drawn from a study of blood T cell repertoires in COVID-19. Background on the study: PBMCs, B-cell-depleted T cells, or T cells provided the cDNA or gDNA that made up the material.

J gave up 1 base and V 2 bases, and 2 bases lay outside the gene matches. The CDR3 length is 14 residues. Germline CDR1 reads SGHRS; CDR2 reads YFSETQ. The receptor was isolated from a human donor with COVID-19, enrolled during active disease. The donor label of this sample is uncertain. The sequenced sample consisted of peripheral blood. This chain links TRBV5-1 with TRBJ2-5; 7 bases map to TRBD1. The CDR3 spells CASSFRTGQETQYF. The CDR3 nucleotides read TGCGCCAGCAGCTTCCGGACAGGCCAAGAGACCCAGTACTTC.